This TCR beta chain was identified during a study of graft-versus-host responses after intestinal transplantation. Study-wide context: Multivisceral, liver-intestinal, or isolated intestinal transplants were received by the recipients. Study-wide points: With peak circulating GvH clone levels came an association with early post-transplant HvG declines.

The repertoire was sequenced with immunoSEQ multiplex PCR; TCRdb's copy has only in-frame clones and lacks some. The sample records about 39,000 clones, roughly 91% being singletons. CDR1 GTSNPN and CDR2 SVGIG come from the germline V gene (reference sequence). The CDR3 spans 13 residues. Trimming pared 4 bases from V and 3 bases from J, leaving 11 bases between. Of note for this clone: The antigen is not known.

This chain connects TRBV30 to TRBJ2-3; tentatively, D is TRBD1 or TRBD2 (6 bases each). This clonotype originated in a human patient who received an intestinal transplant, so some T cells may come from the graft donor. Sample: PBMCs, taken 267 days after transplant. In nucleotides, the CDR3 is TGTGCCTGGAACGGGGGCAGGACAGATACGCAGTATTTT. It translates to CAWNGGRTDTQYF.